These 4 T cell receptor beta chains were sequenced from one sample in a study of siplizumab effects on memory and regulatory T cells. Clones were sequenced by immunoSEQ multiplex PCR, and TCRdb holds only the in-frame ones, with some missing. This table holds about 100,000 clones, around 90% found once. Sequencing was carried out using CD4+ T cells sorted from blood. Receptor source: a human donor in good health.

This clone was recorded once. The chain has TRBV2 and TRBJ1-2; TRBD1 matches 7 bases. The V gene's germline CDR1 is SNHLY and CDR2 FYNNEI. The CDR3 runs to 13 residues. Germline trimming cut 9 bases from V and 0 bases from J; bases unmatched to any gene: 4. CDR3 bases: TGTGCCAGTCGCAGGGGGGCTAACTATGGCTACACCTTC. It is translated as CASRRGANYGYTF.

This chain links TRBV5-6 with TRBJ2-1; the match to TRBD1 covers 7 bases. The V gene's germline CDR1 is SGHDT and CDR2 YYEEEE. The V gene end was trimmed by 4 bases and the J gene end by 7 bases; junction bases not matched to a gene: 8. The CDR3 loop spans 14 amino acids. The DNA for the CDR3 is TGTGCCAGCAGCGATTACACAGGGGATAATGAGCAGTTCTTC. Its protein product is CASSDYTGDNEQFF.

J is TRBJ1-3 and V is TRBV6-5; D may be TRBD1 (6 bases). Trimming took off 10 bases at V and 2 bases at J, with 9 bases between the two ends. Germline CDR1 is MNHEY and CDR2 is SVGAGI. The CDR3 is 12 residues long. This CDR3 reads CATRGPGNTIYF. CDR3 nucleotides: TGTGCCACCAGGGGCCCTGGAAACACCATATATTTT.

The V and J genes are TRBV16 and TRBJ2-2, with 7 bases identical to TRBD1. Germline V CDR1 and CDR2: KGHSY, FQNENV. CDR3 size: 18 residues. The J segment lost 0 bases and the V segment lost 7 bases, leaving 14 bases of the junction unmatched. The CDR3 sequence: CASNEGRGYRSNTGELFF. Here the CDR3 DNA reads TGTGCCAGCAACGAGGGCAGGGGGTACCGATCGAACACCGGGGAGCTGTTTTTT.